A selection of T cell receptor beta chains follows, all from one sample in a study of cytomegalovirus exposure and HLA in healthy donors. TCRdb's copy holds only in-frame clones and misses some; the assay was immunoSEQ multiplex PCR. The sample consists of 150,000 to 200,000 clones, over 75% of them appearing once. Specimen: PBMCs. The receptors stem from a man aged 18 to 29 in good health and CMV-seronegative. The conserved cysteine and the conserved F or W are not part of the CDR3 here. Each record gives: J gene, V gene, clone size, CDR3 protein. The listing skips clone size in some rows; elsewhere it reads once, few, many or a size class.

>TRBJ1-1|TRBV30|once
AWSVSLREGTEAF
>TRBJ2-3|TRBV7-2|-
ALVGIDTQY
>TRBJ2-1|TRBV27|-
ASSEKTSGGILSYNEQF
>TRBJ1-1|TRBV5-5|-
ASSAGRMRTEAF
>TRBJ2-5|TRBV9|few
ASSVGSGSGGETQY
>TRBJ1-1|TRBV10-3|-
AISDEVYTEAF
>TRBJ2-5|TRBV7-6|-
ASSSGTSGQETQY
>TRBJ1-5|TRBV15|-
ATSPSRVNQPQH
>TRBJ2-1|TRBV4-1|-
ASSQEGGGSSYNEQF
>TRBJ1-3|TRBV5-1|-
ASSVDGTRNTIY
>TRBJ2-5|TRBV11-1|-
ASSSEAETQY
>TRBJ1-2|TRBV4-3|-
ASSQAGNRGDGYT
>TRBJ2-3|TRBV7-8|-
ASSLTQALTDTQY
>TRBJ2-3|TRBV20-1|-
SATGTDTQY
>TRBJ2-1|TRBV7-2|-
ASRPGYNEQF
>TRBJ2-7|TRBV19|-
ASSIGTGEAYEQY
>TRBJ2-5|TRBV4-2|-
ASSQDAKQETQY
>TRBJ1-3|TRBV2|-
ARQDRTGNTIY
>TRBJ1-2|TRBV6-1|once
ASSEKQGDGYT
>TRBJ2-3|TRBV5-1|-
ASSRWTSGTDTQY
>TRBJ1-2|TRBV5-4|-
ASSQDSSYGYT
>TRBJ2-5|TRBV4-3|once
ASSQDRRETQY
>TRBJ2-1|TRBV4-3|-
ASSQVYKLNEQF
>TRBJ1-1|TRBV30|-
AWTGIDGMNTEAF
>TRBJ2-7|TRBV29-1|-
SVVTGSYEQY
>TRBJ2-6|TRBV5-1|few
ASSPDPGQGVWNSGANVLT
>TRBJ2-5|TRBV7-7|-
ASSLGLAGAQETQY
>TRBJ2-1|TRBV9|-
ASGDYGEDEQF